A selection of T cell receptor beta chains follows, all from one sample in a study of T cells in narcolepsy. Assay used: immunoSEQ multiplex PCR; TCRdb lists only in-frame clones, some missing. The sample lists tens of thousands of clones; around 80% were seen once. What was sequenced was memory (CD45RA-) CD4+ T cells from blood. These receptors were taken from a human donor in good health. The CDR3 runs from the conserved cysteine through the conserved F or W. D genes are given only for firm matches. Clone size is shown for a subset of rows, as once, few, many or a class of expanded clone.

- TRBJ2-5 TRBD2 TRBV5-4 CASSLGLAGGEETQYF TGTGCCAGCAGCTTGGGACTAGCGGGGGGGGAAGAGACCCAGTACTTC
- TRBJ2-1 TRBD1 TRBV7-2 CASSLIQGAGEQFF TGTGCCAGCAGCTTAATTCAGGGGGCAGGTGAGCAGTTCTTC
few TRBJ1-3 - TRBV2 CASSEAGSSGNTIYF TGTGCCAGCAGTGAGGCCGGATCCTCTGGAAACACCATATATTTT
- TRBJ2-1 TRBD2 TRBV9 CASSGGTSQTYNEQFF TGTGCCAGCAGCGGAGGGACTAGTCAGACCTACAATGAGCAGTTCTTC
- TRBJ2-3 TRBD2 TRBV7-3 CASSLREAGWGTDTQYF TGTGCCAGCAGCTTAAGGGAAGCGGGGTGGGGCACAGATACGCAGTATTTT
- TRBJ1-1 TRBD1 TRBV6-1 CASSERQGRVTEAFF TGTGCCAGCAGTGAGAGACAGGGACGGGTCACTGAAGCTTTCTTT
- TRBJ2-7 - TRBV18 CASSPNKFFYYEQYF TGTGCCAGCTCACCAAATAAATTCTTCTACTACGAGCAGTACTTC
few TRBJ1-2 - TRBV11-2 CASSLDSSPVLNYGYTF TGTGCCAGCAGCTTAGATAGTAGCCCGGTCCTCAACTATGGCTACACCTTC
- TRBJ2-3 - TRBV10-1 CASSDGPSTDTQYF TGCGCCAGCAGTGACGGCCCTAGCACAGATACGCAGTATTTT
- TRBJ2-7 TRBD2 TRBV4-2 CASSQESASGGLLYEQYF TGTGCCAGCAGCCAAGAGAGTGCTAGCGGGGGGCTCCTTTACGAGCAGTACTTC
- TRBJ1-2 TRBD1 TRBV19 CASSIEEGANGYTF TGTGCCAGTAGTATAGAAGAGGGGGCCAATGGCTACACCTTC
- TRBJ1-5 - TRBV6-1 CASSEYGRSRGEPQHF TGTGCCAGCAGTGAATATGGCCGGTCACGGGGGGAGCCCCAGCATTTT
- TRBJ2-3 - TRBV28 CASSPSKDRLTTDTQYF TGTGCCAGCAGTCCGTCCAAGGACAGACTGACCACAGATACGCAGTATTTT
- TRBJ2-5 TRBD2 TRBV11-1 CASSLGSGGVETQYF TGTGCCAGCAGCTTAGGAAGCGGGGGCGTAGAGACCCAGTACTTC
- TRBJ1-1 - TRBV6-5 CASSYSSGRMTEAFF TGTGCCAGCAGTTACTCGTCAGGGAGGATGACTGAAGCTTTCTTT
- TRBJ2-7 - TRBV30 CASVRDLLLYEQYF TGTGCCTCCGTCCGGGACCTGCTCCTCTACGAGCAGTACTTC
- TRBJ1-1 - TRBV11-3 CASSLDLGSEAFF TGTGCCAGCAGCTTAGATCTCGGTTCCGAAGCTTTCTTT
- TRBJ1-6 - TRBV27 CASSSNNSPLHF TGTGCCAGCAGTTCCAATAATTCACCCCTCCACTTT
- TRBJ1-6 - TRBV14 CASRSRQANSPLHF TGTGCCAGCAGATCGCGTCAGGCCAATTCACCCCTCCACTTT
- TRBJ2-5 - TRBV7-6 CASSLTNGAETQYF TGTGCCAGCAGCCTTACGAACGGGGCTGAGACCCAGTACTTC
- TRBJ1-5 - TRBV21-1 CASSKRKGRVQPQHF TGTGCCAGCAGCAAGCGGAAGGGTCGTGTTCAGCCCCAGCATTTT
- TRBJ1-1 - TRBV19 CASHLNGGGGTEAFF TGTGCCAGCCATCTCAACGGGGGGGGAGGCACTGAAGCTTTCTTT
few TRBJ1-5 TRBD1 TRBV6-5 CASSPDRGDQPQHF TGTGCCAGCAGTCCTGACAGGGGGGATCAGCCCCAGCATTTT
- TRBJ1-2 - TRBV19 CASSTRPGPLNYGYTF TGTGCCAGTAGTACTCGACCAGGGCCCCTTAACTATGGCTACACCTTC
- TRBJ2-1 TRBD2 TRBV5-1 CASSSTSGGVKFF TGCGCCAGCAGCTCGACTAGCGGGGGGGTGAAGTTCTTC
once TRBJ2-1 - TRBV9 CASSVQGLNEQFF TGTGCCAGCAGCGTCCAGGGTCTTAATGAGCAGTTCTTC
- TRBJ2-7 - TRBV7-8 CASSSEGRTSYEQYF TGTGCCAGCAGCTCAGAGGGCAGGACGTCCTACGAGCAGTACTTC
- TRBJ2-7 - TRBV4-2 CASSQDLRYEQYF TGTGCCAGCAGCCAAGATCTCCGGTACGAGCAGTACTTC
- TRBJ2-4 - TRBV9 CASSDLAAKNIQYF TGTGCCAGCAGCGATCTGGCAGCTAAAAACATTCAGTACTTC
once TRBJ2-5 TRBD2 TRBV7-8 CASSLAGGPEETQYF TGTGCCAGCAGCTTAGCGGGAGGGCCGGAAGAGACCCAGTACTTC
- TRBJ2-7 - TRBV6-6 CASSYERSKAEQYF TGTGCCAGCAGTTATGAACGGTCAAAAGCCGAGCAGTACTTC
- TRBJ1-2 TRBD1 TRBV7-3 CASSPTGGNGYTF TGTGCCAGCAGCCCCACAGGGGGAAATGGCTACACCTTC
- TRBJ1-5 - TRBV19 CASSIRGGSNQPQHF TGTGCCAGTAGTATAAGAGGTGGTAGCAATCAGCCCCAGCATTTT
- TRBJ1-2 - TRBV12-5 CASGQARGWGYTF TGTGCTAGTGGTCAGGCCCGGGGATGGGGCTACACCTTC
- TRBJ2-3 - TRBV27 CASSPGLMPEAQYF TGTGCCAGCAGTCCGGGACTTATGCCCGAGGCGCAGTATTTT
- TRBJ1-1 - TRBV4-2 CASSQAAVGGTEAFF TGTGCCAGCAGCCAAGCCGCGGTTGGGGGCACTGAAGCTTTCTTT
- TRBJ1-2 - TRBV6-6 CASGPGAGYTF TGTGCCAGCGGCCCCGGAGCTGGCTACACCTTC
- TRBJ2-1 TRBD1 TRBV25-1 CASSERTGGAGSQFF TGTGCCAGCAGTGAACGGACAGGGGGCGCAGGGTCCCAGTTCTTC
- TRBJ2-7 TRBD2 TRBV12-5 CASGLVYPRGGRNPYEQYF TGTGCTAGTGGTTTGGTATATCCTCGTGGCGGGAGGAACCCCTACGAGCAGTACTTC
- TRBJ2-2 - TRBV5-6 CASSLGGRLVTGELFF TGTGCCAGCAGCTTGGGCGGCAGGCTGGTCACCGGGGAGCTGTTTTTT
- TRBJ2-1 - TRBV4-1 CASSQDQATQFF TGCGCCAGCAGCCAAGACCAGGCTACGCAGTTCTTC
- TRBJ1-2 - TRBV7-9 CASSRSRDYGYTF TGTGCCAGCAGCCGGTCACGTGACTATGGCTACACCTTC
- TRBJ2-7 - TRBV6-1 CASSRGLSEQYF TGTGCCAGCAGCAGAGGGCTAAGCGAGCAGTACTTC
- TRBJ2-2 - TRBV7-3 CASRHTSDSPGELFF TGTGCCAGCAGGCACACAAGCGACTCACCCGGGGAGCTGTTTTTT
- TRBJ2-5 TRBD1 TRBV5-1 CASSRDRAQETQYF TGCGCCAGCAGCCGGGACAGGGCACAAGAGACCCAGTACTTC
- TRBJ2-7 - TRBV27 CASSPGGDTYEQYF TGTGCCAGCAGTCCCGGCGGCGACACCTACGAGCAGTACTTC
- TRBJ2-5 - TRBV7-2 CASSSGLKETQYF TGTGCCAGCAGCTCAGGACTAAAAGAGACCCAGTACTTC
once TRBJ2-5 - TRBV2 CASARLEETQYF TGTGCCAGCGCCCGACTAGAGGAGACCCAGTACTTC
- TRBJ2-7 - TRBV5-4 CASSLGNRYEQYF TGTGCCAGCAGCTTGGGGAACCGCTACGAGCAGTACTTC
- TRBJ2-1 - TRBV4-2 CASSQEALAARAYNEQFF TGTGCCAGCAGCCAAGAAGCATTAGCGGCTAGGGCCTACAATGAGCAGTTCTTC
once TRBJ2-1 TRBD2 TRBV7-3 CASSLTAGGKNEQFF TGTGCCAGCAGCTTAACAGCGGGAGGGAAGAATGAGCAGTTCTTC
- TRBJ2-2 - TRBV6-5 CASTRTSPITGELFF TGTGCCAGCACCCGAACTTCACCGATCACCGGGGAGCTGTTTTTT
- TRBJ2-3 TRBD2 TRBV5-1 CASELAGGGDTQYF TGCGCCAGCGAACTAGCGGGAGGGGGAGATACGCAGTATTTT
few TRBJ1-6 - TRBV7-6 CASSLAEGNSPLHF TGTGCCAGCAGCTTAGCGGAGGGTAATTCACCCCTCCACTTT
few TRBJ1-2 - TRBV5-1 CASSLLSGLVDGYTF TGCGCCAGCAGCTTGTTGTCGGGCTTAGTGGATGGCTACACCTTC
- TRBJ2-7 - TRBV4-2 CASSPPGSGEQYF TGTGCCAGCAGCCCACCAGGGTCCGGAGAGCAGTACTTC
once TRBJ2-5 - TRBV6-1 CASSEAGGPETQYF TGTGCCAGCAGTGAAGCGGGGGGCCCAGAGACCCAGTACTTC
- TRBJ2-3 - TRBV7-9 CASSRPRDTQYF TGTGCCAGCAGCCGTCCACGGGATACGCAGTATTTT